Presented here are 7 T cell receptor beta chains from one specimen sequenced in a study of T cells in Graves' hyperthyroidism and ophthalmopathy. RNA transcripts were the template for amplifying TCR beta CDR3 regions. HTBI primers were employed in a first-round RT-PCR of the TCR CDR3. TCRdb processed the multiplex PCR reads anew with MiXCR; each CDR3 protein has one entry. The sample has about 340,000 distinct CDR3 sequences, roughly a fifth seen once. Sequencing input: blood. Receptors originate from a woman aged 45-60 years with Graves' hyperthyroidism.

The CDR3 DNA reads TGTGCCAGCAGATCGCCGCGGGGGACCTACGAGCAGTACTTC. Protein product: CASRSPRGTYEQYF. The V gene is TRBV27, the J gene TRBJ2-7; TRBD2 agrees at 7 bases. Germline CDR1 reads MNHEY; CDR2 reads SMNVEV (reference sequence). V shed 6 bases, J shed 2 bases, and the junction held 7 bases outside the gene matches. This CDR3 has 14 amino acids.

At least ten counts were recorded for this clonotype. CDR3 bases: TGTGCCAGCAGTTCGCGGGGGGGGGTAAATGAGCAGTTCTTC. Translation: CASSSRGGVNEQFF. This sequence joins TRBV12-3 or TRBV12-4 and TRBJ2-1, with 9 nucleotides matching TRBD2. The CDR3 contains 14 residues. The J segment lost 7 bases and the V segment lost 4 bases, leaving 5 bases of the junction unmatched.

The chain links TRBV20-1 to TRBJ2-5; 10 bases align to TRBD2. Germline CDR1 reads DFQATT; CDR2 reads SNEGSKA (reference sequence). The CDR3 is 15 residues long. The junction had 8 bases not matched to a gene; V was cut back by 2 bases and J by 5 bases. This CDR3 is CSARRSGTSDETQYF. Here the CDR3 DNA reads TGCAGTGCTAGAAGATCCGGGACTAGCGATGAGACCCAGTACTTC.

The J gene is TRBJ2-3, the V gene TRBV7-9, with D unresolved. There are 14 residues in the CDR3. V gave up 3 bases and J gave up 3 bases, with 10 bases separating them. Per the germline V gene, CDR1 is SEHNR and CDR2 is FQNEAQ (reference sequence). The CDR3 loop reads CASSFSPTTDTQYF. In DNA form, the CDR3 reads TGTGCCAGCAGCTTTTCCCCAACGACAGATACGCAGTATTTT.

This clonotype was observed many times. The chain combines TRBV2 with TRBJ2-1, with no clear D. The germline V gene has CDR1 SNHLY and CDR2 FYNNEI. The V end lost 8 bases, the J end lost 0 bases, and 8 bases lay between the germline ends. This CDR3 comprises 13 residues. The chain's CDR3 is CASSPSSYNEQFF. The CDR3 DNA reads as TGTGCCAGCTCGCCGAGCTCCTACAATGAGCAGTTCTTC.

The gene calls are TRBV12-3 or TRBV12-4 and TRBJ2-1, with 10 bases identical to TRBD2. With V trimmed by 4 bases and J by 14 bases, 8 bases remained unmatched. This CDR3 comprises 13 residues. This CDR3 is CASSSHSSGGEFF. CDR3 in DNA: TGTGCCAGCAGTTCCCACTCCAGCGGGGGGGAGTTCTTC.

This clonotype was seen ten or more times. This chain connects TRBV2 to TRBJ1-5; no clear D. Trimming removed 1 base from V and 4 bases from J, with 5 bases in between. Germline CDR1 and CDR2: SNHLY and FYNNEI. This CDR3 region has 13 residues. CDR3 DNA: TGTGCCAGCAGTGAAGTTCGAAATCAGCCCCAGCATTTT. It yields the protein CASSEVRNQPQHF.